This T cell receptor beta chain was retrieved from a study of blood T cell repertoires in COVID-19. Study summary: Italy, Spain and the United States were the sources of the convalescent and acute COVID-19 samples. T cells, B-cell-depleted T cells, or PBMCs supplied cDNA or gDNA.

This CDR3 has 13 residues. V trimming: 5 bases; J trimming: 5 bases; junction bases outside the gene matches: 5. Germline V CDR1 and CDR2: SQVTM, ANQGSEA. The authors' processing: Reference gene primer amplification gave nucleated cell count estimates. TCRdb's table, derived via immunoSEQ multiplex PCR, lists solely in-frame clones and lacks some. V and J calls and clone size are given by that table; D and trimming were obtained from the DNA. The sample gives 40,000 to 45,000 clones, about 92% of which show up once; 12% is in the top ten. Sample: peripheral blood. The receptor comes from a human donor in a cohort sampled during active COVID-19. The chain is built from TRBV29-1 and TRBJ2-1; TRBD2 aligns across 8 bases. The CDR3 sequence: CSVTLADHNEQFF. The DNA of the CDR3 is TGCAGCGTTACACTAGCGGATCACAATGAGCAGTTCTTC.